Listed here is a single TCR beta chain. V gave up 7 bases and J gave up 4 bases; unmatched junction bases: 9. CDR3 size: 14 residues. Germline CDR1 SGDLS, CDR2 YYNGEE. This entry belongs to a study of T cell changes during pregnancy in multiple sclerosis. Here immunoSEQ multiplex PCR was the method, and the copy in TCRdb shows in-frame clones only, minus some. The data hold roughly 20,000 clones, with 75% to 90% observed a single time. The rearrangement joins TRBV9 to TRBJ1-1; 8 bases are a match to TRBD1. The material was CD8+ T cells from peripheral blood mononuclear cells, obtained after pregnancy. The receptor comes from a female donor in good health, enrolled as a control in a pregnancy study. DNA for the CDR3: TGTGCCAGCGGCAAGACAGGGGTGACCACTGAAGCTTTCTTT. Residues: CASGKTGVTTEAFF.